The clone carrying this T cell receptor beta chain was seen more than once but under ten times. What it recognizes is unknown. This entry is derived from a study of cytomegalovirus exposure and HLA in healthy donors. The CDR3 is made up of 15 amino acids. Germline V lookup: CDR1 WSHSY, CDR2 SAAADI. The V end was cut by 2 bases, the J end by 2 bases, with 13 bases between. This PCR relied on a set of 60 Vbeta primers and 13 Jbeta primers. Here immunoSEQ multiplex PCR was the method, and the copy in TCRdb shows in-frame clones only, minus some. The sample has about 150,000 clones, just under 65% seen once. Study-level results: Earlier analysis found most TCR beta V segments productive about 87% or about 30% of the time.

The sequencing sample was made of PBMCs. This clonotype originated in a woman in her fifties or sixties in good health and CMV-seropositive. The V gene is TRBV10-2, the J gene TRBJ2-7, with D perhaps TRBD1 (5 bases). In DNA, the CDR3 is TGCGCCAGCAGTGAGACACTCAAGGGGACCTACGAGCAGTACTTC. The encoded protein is CASSETLKGTYEQYF.